The 14 T cell receptor beta chains presented below share a single source sample, sequenced in a study of T cell repertoires in cytomegalovirus infection. Using its own MiXCR run on the reads, TCRdb lists one record per CDR3 protein. The table has some 440,000 distinct CDR3 sequences, about a third seen once. The sequenced sample was PBMCs. These receptors came from a human donor in good health (CMV status not recorded). Some clones in this sample may be carry-over from other donors' samples.

As for this clonotype: This is likely a read error, given that the CDR3 carries no conserved phenylalanine or tryptophan at its end. Because the CDR3's place on the DNA is in doubt, the DNA is left out and the CDR3 is given as listed by TCRdb. The chain links TRBV28 to TRBJ1-2; TRBD1 was called by the table and not checked on the DNA. Inclusive of both ends, the CDR3 amounts to 16 amino acids. Germline V gene lookup returns CDR1 MDHEN and CDR2 SYDVKM. The CDR3 sequence is CASLHRGAPHNYGYTL.

This chain links TRBV7-9 with TRBJ2-3, with 7 nucleotides matching TRBD2. The length of the CDR3 is 18 residues. Germline-derived CDR1 and CDR2 are SEHNR and FQNEAQ (reference sequence). With V trimmed by 1 base and J by 2 bases, 12 bases remained unmatched. CDR3 sequence: CASSLESVGGKPTDTQYF. The CDR3 DNA reads as TGTGCCAGCAGCTTAGAGTCTGTGGGGGGGAAACCCACAGATACGCAGTATTTT.

This clonotype was recorded a few times. The chain is built from TRBV7-9 and TRBJ2-1; 9 bases align to TRBD2. Germline CDR1 reads SEHNR; CDR2 reads FQNEAQ (reference sequence). The CDR3 is 16 amino acids. After removal of 2 bases from V and 3 bases from J, the junction contained 5 bases not matched to a gene. CDR3 sequence: CASSLMTSGIYNEQFF. The CDR3 region has the DNA TGTGCCAGCAGCTTAATGACTAGCGGAATCTACAATGAGCAGTTCTTC.

Ten or more counts support this clonotype. The chain combines TRBV28 with TRBJ1-4; no firm D call. The V end lost 3 bases, the J end lost 3 bases, and 11 bases lay between the germline ends. This CDR3 has 15 residues. The V gene's germline CDR1 is MDHEN and CDR2 SYDVKM. The DNA for the CDR3 is TGTGCCAGCAGTTTCAGGAGAGGCCCTAATGAAAAACTGTTTTTT. This encodes CASSFRRGPNEKLFF. Combining the CDR3 with reference TRBV28 and TRBJ1-4 gives the whole variable domain DVKVTQSSRYLVKRTGEKVFLECVQDMDHENMFWYRQDPGLGLRLIYFSYDVKMKEKGDIPEGYSVSREKKERFSLILESASTNQTSMYLCASSFRRGPNEKLFFGSGTQLSVL.

The V and J genes are TRBV5-1 and TRBJ2-1; 13 bases match TRBD2. This CDR3 comprises 15 residues. V trimming: 1 base; J trimming: 9 bases; junction bases outside the gene matches: 4. CDR1 is SGHRS and CDR2 is YFSETQ in the germline V gene. The CDR3 nucleotides read TGCGCCAGCAGCTTGACTAGCGGGGGGGCAATTGAGCAGTTCTTC. Amino acids: CASSLTSGGAIEQFF.

This chain joins TRBV4-3 and TRBJ2-3; TRBD2 might be the D (6 bases). The CDR3 has 17 amino acids. Trimming took off 0 bases at V and 0 bases at J, with 13 bases between the two ends. CDR1 and CDR2 (germline): LGHNA, YSLEER. The CDR3 spells CASSQELGGESTDTQYF. CDR3 DNA sequence: TGCGCCAGCAGCCAAGAACTGGGCGGGGAAAGCACAGATACGCAGTATTTT.

V and J are TRBV4-1 and TRBJ2-3; 9 bases line up with TRBD1. Germline loops: CDR1 MGHRA, CDR2 YSYEKL. Trimming took 2 bases from V and 3 from J; bases not matched to a gene: 6. The CDR3 is made up of 16 amino acids. The CDR3 coding sequence is TGCGCCAGCAGCCAACCCCCGGACAGGGGAACAGATACGCAGTATTTT. Translated: CASSQPPDRGTDTQYF.

This clonotype was seen many times. This chain joins TRBV6-4 and TRBJ2-1; tentatively, D is TRBD1 or TRBD2 (6 bases each). Looked up from germline, CDR1 is MRHNA and CDR2 is SNTAGT. V was trimmed by 2 bases and J by 5 bases, leaving 16 bases between them. The CDR3 runs 16 residues. The CDR3 DNA sequence: TGTGCCAGCAGTGACCCCCCCGGGGGCGGTAACAATGAGCAGTTCTTC. Translated: CASSDPPGGGNNEQFF.

At least ten counts were recorded for this clonotype. The rearrangement links TRBV12-3 or TRBV12-4 to TRBJ1-6; D is perhaps TRBD1 (6 bases). Trimming took off 4 bases at V and 7 bases at J, with 17 bases between the two ends. The CDR3 loop spans 16 amino acids. The CDR3 loop is CASSSSPGAENSPLHF. DNA of the CDR3: TGTGCCAGCAGTTCTTCCCCGGGGGCTGAAAATTCACCCCTCCACTTT.

This clonotype was seen at least ten times. The chain is built from TRBV7-2 and TRBJ1-5; tentatively, D is TRBD1 (5 bases). Trimming removed 1 base at V and 0 bases at J, with 7 bases between. The germline V gene has CDR1 SGHTA and CDR2 FQGNSA. This CDR3 has 15 amino acids. The DNA for the CDR3 is TGTGCCAGCAGCTTAGGACAGCATAGCAATCAGCCCCAGCATTTT. Its protein is CASSLGQHSNQPQHF.

This clonotype occurred a few times. The chain has TRBV6-5 and TRBJ2-1; D gene unclear. Per the germline V gene, CDR1 is MNHEY and CDR2 is SVGAGI. V gave up 2 bases and J gave up 0 bases, with 5 bases separating them. This CDR3 spans 14 amino acids. CDR3 region: CASSYDNSYNEQFF. The CDR3 coding sequence is TGTGCCAGCAGTTACGACAACTCCTACAATGAGCAGTTCTTC.

Points on this clonotype: An end of the junction differs from the germline gene, which may be a read error. The chain is built from TRBV7-8 and TRBJ1-5; TRBD1 matches at 8 bases. CDR3 length: 15 residues. Germline assignment: CDR1 SGHVS and CDR2 FQNEAQ. The CDR3 here is CASISIRGRILPQPF. CDR3 in DNA: TGTGCCAGCATCTCTATCAGGGGGCGCATACTGCCCCAGCCTTTT.

The sample holds a few counts of this clonotype. This chain joins TRBV27 and TRBJ2-7, with 13 bases fitting TRBD2. J lost 1 base, V lost 6 bases, and 6 bases had no gene match. The CDR3 covers 16 residues. Germline V CDR1 and CDR2: MNHEY, SMNVEV (reference sequence). This chain's CDR3 is CASSRSGLAGSYEQYF. The CDR3, as DNA: TGTGCCAGCAGCCGCTCGGGACTAGCGGGGTCCTACGAGCAGTACTTC.

Only one count was recorded for this clonotype. This chain connects TRBV28 to TRBJ1-5; 7 positions match TRBD1. V lost 6 bases and J lost 6; bases outside the gene matches: 14. The CDR3 loop spans 16 amino acids. Germline CDR1 reads MDHEN; CDR2 reads SYDVKM. CDR3 in DNA: TGTGCCAGCAGCTCCCGGATCGGAGGGGGCGGTCAGCCCCAGCATTTT. Residues: CASSSRIGGGGQPQHF.